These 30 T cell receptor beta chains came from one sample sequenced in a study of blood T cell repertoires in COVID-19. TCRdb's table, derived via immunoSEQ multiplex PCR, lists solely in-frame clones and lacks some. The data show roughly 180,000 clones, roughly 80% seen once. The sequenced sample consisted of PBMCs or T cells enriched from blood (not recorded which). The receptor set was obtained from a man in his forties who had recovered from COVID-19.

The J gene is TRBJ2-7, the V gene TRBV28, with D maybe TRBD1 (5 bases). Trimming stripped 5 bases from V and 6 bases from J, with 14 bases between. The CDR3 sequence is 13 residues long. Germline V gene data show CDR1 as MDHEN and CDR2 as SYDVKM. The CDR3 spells CASSPRTSSEQYV. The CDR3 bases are TGTGCCAGCAGTCCCCGGACATCGAGCGAGCAGTACGTC.

CDR3 amino acids: CASRRPTGGYEQYF. The DNA for the CDR3 is TGTGCCAGCAGGCGGCCGACAGGGGGCTACGAGCAGTACTTC. This rearrangement joins TRBV6-5 to TRBJ2-7; TRBD1 matches at 9 bases. The CDR3 is 14 residues long. CDR1 and CDR2 (germline): MNHEY, SVGAGI. The V gene end was trimmed by 6 bases and the J gene end by 3 bases; junction bases not matched to a gene: 6.

CDR3 sequence reads: CASSQISGQISEAFF. The CDR3 DNA reads as TGCGCCAGCAGCCAAATCTCGGGACAGATATCTGAAGCTTTCTTT. The V call is TRBV5-1, the J call TRBJ1-1; TRBD1 agrees at 7 bases. The germline V gene encodes CDR1 SGHRS and CDR2 YFSETQ. CDR3 length: 15 amino acids. With V trimmed by 4 bases and J by 6 bases, 12 bases remained unmatched.

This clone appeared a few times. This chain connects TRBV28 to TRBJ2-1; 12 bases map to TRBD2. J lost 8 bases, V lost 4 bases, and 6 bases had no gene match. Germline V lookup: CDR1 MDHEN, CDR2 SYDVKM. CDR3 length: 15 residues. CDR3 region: CASSSPSGRVYEQFF. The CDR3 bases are TGTGCCAGCAGTTCGCCTAGCGGGAGGGTATATGAGCAGTTCTTC.

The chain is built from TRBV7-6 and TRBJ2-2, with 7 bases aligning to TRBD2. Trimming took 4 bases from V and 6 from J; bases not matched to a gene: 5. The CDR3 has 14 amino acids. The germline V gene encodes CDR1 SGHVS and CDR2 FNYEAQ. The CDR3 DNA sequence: TGTGCCAGCAGCTGGACTAGTCCTCCCGGGGAGCTGTTTTTT. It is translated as CASSWTSPPGELFF.

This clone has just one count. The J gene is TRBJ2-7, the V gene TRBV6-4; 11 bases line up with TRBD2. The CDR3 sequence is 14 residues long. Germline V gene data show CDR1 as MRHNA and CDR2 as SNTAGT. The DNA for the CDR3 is TGTGCCAGCTTTAGCGGGAGGGCCTCCTGCGAGCAGTACGTC. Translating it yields CASFSGRASCEQYV.

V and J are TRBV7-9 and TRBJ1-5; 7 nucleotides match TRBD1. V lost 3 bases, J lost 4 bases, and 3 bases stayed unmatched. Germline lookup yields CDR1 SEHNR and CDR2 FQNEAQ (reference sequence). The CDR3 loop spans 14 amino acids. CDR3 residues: CASSLTGKNQPQHF. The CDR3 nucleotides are TGTGCCAGCAGCTTGACAGGGAAGAATCAGCCCCAGCATTTT.

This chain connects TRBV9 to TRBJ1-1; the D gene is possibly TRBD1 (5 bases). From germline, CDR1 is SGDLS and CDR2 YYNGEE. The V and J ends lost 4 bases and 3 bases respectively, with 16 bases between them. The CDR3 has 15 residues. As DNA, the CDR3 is TGTGCCAGCAGCCCCGGGGGATGGTTAGACACTGAAGCTTTCTTT. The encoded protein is CASSPGGWLDTEAFF.

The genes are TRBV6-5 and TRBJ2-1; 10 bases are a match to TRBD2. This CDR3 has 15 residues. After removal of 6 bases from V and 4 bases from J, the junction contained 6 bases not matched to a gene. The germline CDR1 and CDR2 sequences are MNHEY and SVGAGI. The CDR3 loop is CASRAGTSAYNEQFF. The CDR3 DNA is TGTGCCAGCAGAGCCGGGACTAGCGCGTACAATGAGCAGTTCTTC.

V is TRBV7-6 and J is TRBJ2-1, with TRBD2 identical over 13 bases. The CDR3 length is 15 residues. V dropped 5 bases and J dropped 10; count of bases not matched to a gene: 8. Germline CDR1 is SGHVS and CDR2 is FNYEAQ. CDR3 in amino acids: CASSPGLAGVKEQFF. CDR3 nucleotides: TGTGCCAGCAGCCCCGGACTAGCGGGAGTGAAGGAGCAGTTCTTC.

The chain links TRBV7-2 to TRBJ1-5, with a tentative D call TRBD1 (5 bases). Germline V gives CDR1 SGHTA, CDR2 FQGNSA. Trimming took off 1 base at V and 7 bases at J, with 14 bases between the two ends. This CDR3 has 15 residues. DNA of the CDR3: TGTGCCAGCAGCTTAGTTCAAGGGGCTCGACAGCCCCAGCATTTT. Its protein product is CASSLVQGARQPQHF.

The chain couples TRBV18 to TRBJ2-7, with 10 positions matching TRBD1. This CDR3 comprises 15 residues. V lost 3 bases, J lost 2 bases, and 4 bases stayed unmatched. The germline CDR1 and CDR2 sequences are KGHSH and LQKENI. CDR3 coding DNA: TGTGCCAGCTCACCCCCGGGGACAGGGGCCTACGAGCAGTACTTC. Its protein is CASSPPGTGAYEQYF.

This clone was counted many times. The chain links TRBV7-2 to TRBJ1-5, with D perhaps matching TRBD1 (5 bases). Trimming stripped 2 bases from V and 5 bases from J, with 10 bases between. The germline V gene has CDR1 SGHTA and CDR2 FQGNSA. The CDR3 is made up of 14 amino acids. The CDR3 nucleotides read TGTGCCAGCAGCTTACAGCCAGGGCATCAGCCCCAGCATTTT. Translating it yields CASSLQPGHQPQHF.

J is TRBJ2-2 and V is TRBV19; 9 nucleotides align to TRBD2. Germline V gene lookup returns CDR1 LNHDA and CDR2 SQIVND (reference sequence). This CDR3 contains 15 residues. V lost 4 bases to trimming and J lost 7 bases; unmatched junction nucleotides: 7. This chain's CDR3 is CASSKWSSGNGELFF. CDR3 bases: TGTGCCAGTAGTAAATGGTCTAGCGGGAACGGGGAGCTGTTTTTT.

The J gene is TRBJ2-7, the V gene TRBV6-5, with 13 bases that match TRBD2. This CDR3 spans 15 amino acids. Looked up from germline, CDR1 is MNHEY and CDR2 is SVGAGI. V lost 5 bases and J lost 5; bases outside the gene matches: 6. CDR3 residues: CASSTSGRGRDEQYV. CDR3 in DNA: TGTGCCAGCAGTACTAGCGGGAGGGGACGCGACGAGCAGTACGTC.

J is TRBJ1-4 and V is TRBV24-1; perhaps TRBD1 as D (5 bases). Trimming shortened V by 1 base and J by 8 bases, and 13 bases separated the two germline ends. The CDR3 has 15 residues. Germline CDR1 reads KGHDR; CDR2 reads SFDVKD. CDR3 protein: CATSDFSGDGEKLFF. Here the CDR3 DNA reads TGTGCCACCAGTGATTTTTCGGGGGATGGCGAAAAACTGTTTTTT.

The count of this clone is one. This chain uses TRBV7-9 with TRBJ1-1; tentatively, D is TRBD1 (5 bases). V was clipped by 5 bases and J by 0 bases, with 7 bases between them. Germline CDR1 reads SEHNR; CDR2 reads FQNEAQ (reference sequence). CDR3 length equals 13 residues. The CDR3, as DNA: TGTGCCAGCAGCCAGGACATGAACACTGAAGCTTTCTTT. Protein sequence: CASSQDMNTEAFF.

CDR3 residues: CASSSGQGSYGYTF. The CDR3 DNA reads as TGTGCCAGCAGCTCCGGACAGGGTTCCTATGGCTACACCTTC. This sequence joins TRBV28 and TRBJ1-2; 8 bases agree with TRBD1. The CDR3 has 14 residues. Trimming took 6 bases from V and 4 from J; bases not matched to a gene: 7. Germline-derived CDR1 and CDR2 are MDHEN and SYDVKM.

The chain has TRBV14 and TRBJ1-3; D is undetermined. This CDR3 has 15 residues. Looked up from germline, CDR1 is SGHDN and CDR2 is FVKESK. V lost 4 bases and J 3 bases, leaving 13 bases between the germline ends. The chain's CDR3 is CASSRAFGVGNTIYF. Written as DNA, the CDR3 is TGTGCCAGCAGCCGCGCCTTCGGGGTTGGAAACACCATATATTTT.

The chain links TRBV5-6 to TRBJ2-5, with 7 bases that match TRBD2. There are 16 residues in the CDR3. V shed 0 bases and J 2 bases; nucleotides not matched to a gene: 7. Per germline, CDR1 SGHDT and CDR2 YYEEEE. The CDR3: CASSLGLADIQETQYF. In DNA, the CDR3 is TGTGCCAGCAGCTTGGGGCTAGCGGATATTCAAGAGACCCAGTACTTC.

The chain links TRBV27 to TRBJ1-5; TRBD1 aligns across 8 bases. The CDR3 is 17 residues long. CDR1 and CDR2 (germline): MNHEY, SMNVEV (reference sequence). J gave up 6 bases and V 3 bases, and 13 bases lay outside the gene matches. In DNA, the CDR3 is TGTGCCAGCAGTTTCCGCGGACAGGGAGAGGGAGGTCAGCCCCAGCATTTT. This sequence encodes CASSFRGQGEGGQPQHF.

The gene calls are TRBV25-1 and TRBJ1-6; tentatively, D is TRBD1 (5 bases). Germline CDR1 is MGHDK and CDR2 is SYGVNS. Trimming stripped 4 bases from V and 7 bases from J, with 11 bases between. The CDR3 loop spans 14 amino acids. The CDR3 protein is CASSVSGINSPLHF. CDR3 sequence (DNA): TGTGCCAGCAGTGTTTCAGGGATCAATTCACCCCTCCACTTT. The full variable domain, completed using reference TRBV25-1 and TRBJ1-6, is EADIYQTPRYLVIGTGKKITLECSQTMGHDKMYWYQQDPGMELHLIHYSYGVNSTEKGDLSSESTVSRIRTEHFPLTLESARPSHTSQYLCASSVSGINSPLHFGNGTRLTVT.

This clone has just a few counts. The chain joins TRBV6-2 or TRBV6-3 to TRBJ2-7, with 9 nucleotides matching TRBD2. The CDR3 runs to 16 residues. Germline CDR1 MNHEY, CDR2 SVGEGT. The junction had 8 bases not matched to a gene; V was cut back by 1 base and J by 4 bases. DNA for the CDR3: TGTGCCAGCAGTTACTGGCGCGGGAGGGTAGAATACGAGCAGTACTTC. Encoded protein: CASSYWRGRVEYEQYF.

CDR3: CASSGGSGFTDTQYF. The DNA for the CDR3 is TGTGCCAGCAGTGGGGGTTCGGGATTCACAGATACGCAGTATTTT. This chain joins TRBV25-1 and TRBJ2-3, with D possibly matching TRBD2 (5 bases). V lost 4 bases and J 2 bases, leaving 13 bases between the germline ends. The CDR3 extends over 15 amino acids. The germline gives CDR1 MGHDK, CDR2 SYGVNS.

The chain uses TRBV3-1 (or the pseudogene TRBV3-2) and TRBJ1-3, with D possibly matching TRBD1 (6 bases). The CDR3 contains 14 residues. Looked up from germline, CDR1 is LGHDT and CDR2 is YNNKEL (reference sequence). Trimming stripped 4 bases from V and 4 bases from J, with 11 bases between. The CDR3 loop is CASSPGTFGNTIYF. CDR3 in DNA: TGTGCCAGCAGCCCGGGGACATTCGGAAACACCATATATTTT.

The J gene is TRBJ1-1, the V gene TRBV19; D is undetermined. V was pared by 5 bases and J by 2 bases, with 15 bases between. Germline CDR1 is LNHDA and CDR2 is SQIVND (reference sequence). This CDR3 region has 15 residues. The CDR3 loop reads CASSVRPNLNTEAFF. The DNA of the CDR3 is TGTGCCAGTAGTGTCCGTCCTAACCTTAACACTGAAGCTTTCTTT.

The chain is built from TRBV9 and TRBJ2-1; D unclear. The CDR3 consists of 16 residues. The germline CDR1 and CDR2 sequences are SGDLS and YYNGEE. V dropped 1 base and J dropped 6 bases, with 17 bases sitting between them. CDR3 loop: CASSVSRGSDGNEQFF. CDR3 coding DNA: TGTGCCAGCAGCGTAAGTCGTGGCAGTGATGGCAATGAGCAGTTCTTC.

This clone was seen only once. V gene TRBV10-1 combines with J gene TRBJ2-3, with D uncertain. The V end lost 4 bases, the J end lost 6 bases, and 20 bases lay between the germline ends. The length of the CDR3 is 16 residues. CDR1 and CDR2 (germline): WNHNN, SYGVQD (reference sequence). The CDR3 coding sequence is TGCGCCAGCAGTGGGGTTTTGCTGCTGAGGTTGGATACGCAGTATTTT. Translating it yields CASSGVLLLRLDTQYF.

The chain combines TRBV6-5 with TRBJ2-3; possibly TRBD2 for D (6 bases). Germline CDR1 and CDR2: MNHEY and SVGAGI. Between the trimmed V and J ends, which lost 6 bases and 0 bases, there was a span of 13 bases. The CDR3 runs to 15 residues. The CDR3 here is CASRSIADSTDTQYF. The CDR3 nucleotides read TGTGCCAGCAGATCCATAGCGGATAGCACAGATACGCAGTATTTT.

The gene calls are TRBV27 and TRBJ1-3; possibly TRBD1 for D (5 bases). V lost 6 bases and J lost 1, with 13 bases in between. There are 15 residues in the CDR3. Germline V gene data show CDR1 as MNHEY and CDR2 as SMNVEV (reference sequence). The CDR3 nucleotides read TGTGCCAGCAGACGAGGAGGGGCTTCTGGAAACACCATATATTTT. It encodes CASRRGGASGNTIYF.